This T cell receptor beta chain was sequenced in a study of beta chain features in type 1 diabetes. Study-level findings and limits: PCR might preferentially amplify shorter templates, equally in patients and controls.

As for this clone: The antigen is unknown.

The investigators reverse transcribed all of the isolated RNA, so they sequenced expressed TCRB transcripts. Here immunoSEQ multiplex PCR was the method, and the copy in TCRdb shows in-frame clones only, minus some. The data hold some 150,000 clones, with about 50% observed a single time. The length of the CDR3 is 16 residues. Germline loops: CDR1 SGHKS, CDR2 YYEKEE (reference sequence). The V and J ends lost 3 bases and 3 bases, in that order; junction bases with no gene match: 10. This clonotype was sampled from a young man in good health. Sequencing used Tregs from blood. V gene TRBV5-5 combines with J gene TRBJ1-1; TRBD1 matches at 8 bases. In nucleotides, the CDR3 is TGTGCCAGCAGCTGGACAGGGATTCCCCTCGACACTGAAGCTTTCTTT. It translates to CASSWTGIPLDTEAFF. The whole variable domain, remainder taken from reference TRBV5-5 and TRBJ1-1, is DAGVTQSPTHLIKTRGQQVTLRCSPISGHKSVSWYQQVLGQGPQFIFQYYEKEERGRGNFPDRFSARQFPNYSSELNVNALLLGDSALYLCASSWTGIPLDTEAFFGQGTRLTVV.